This entry lists 10 T cell receptor beta chains sequenced from one sample in a study of blood T cell repertoires in COVID-19. Using immunoSEQ multiplex PCR, the repertoire was profiled, and TCRdb retains in-frame clones only, with some absent. The data contain about 240,000 clones, approximately 78% of them seen just once; the ten biggest clones take up 9.5% to 15%. The sample consisted of peripheral blood. The receptor set was obtained from an older woman with active or convalescent COVID-19.

This chain connects TRBV7-9 to TRBJ2-3; 10 bases map to TRBD2. The CDR3 has 17 amino acids. Germline V gene data show CDR1 as SEHNR and CDR2 as FQNEAQ (reference sequence). V lost 4 bases to trimming and J lost 2 bases; unmatched junction nucleotides: 9. CDR3 coding DNA: TGTGCCAGCAGCTCAACATCTAGCGGGGGCTACACAGATACGCAGTATTTT. It translates to CASSSTSSGGYTDTQYF.

This clone came up a few times. The rearrangement links TRBV6-5 to TRBJ2-1; TRBD1 matches 8 bases. The CDR3 has 16 residues. CDR1 and CDR2 from the germline V gene are MNHEY and SVGAGI. The trim removed 0 bases at V and 3 bases at J, leaving 4 bases unmatched. CDR3 amino acids: CASSYSRQGIYNEQFF. The CDR3 coding sequence is TGTGCCAGCAGTTACTCCAGACAGGGGATCTACAATGAGCAGTTCTTC.

The V gene is TRBV12-3 or TRBV12-4, the J gene TRBJ1-1; weak D call: TRBD1 (5 bases). Trimming pared 7 bases from V and 7 bases from J, leaving 10 bases between. This CDR3 is built from 11 residues. The CDR3 bases are TGTGCCAGCAAAGGGGAGGGTGAAGCTTTCTTT. Encoded protein: CASKGEGEAFF.

The V gene is TRBV6-6, the J gene TRBJ1-1; D possibly corresponds to TRBD1 (5 bases). Germline V gene data show CDR1 as MNHNY and CDR2 as SVGAGI (reference sequence). Between the trimmed V and J ends, which lost 4 bases and 10 bases, there was a span of 19 bases. This CDR3 spans 14 amino acids. As DNA, the CDR3 is TGTGCCAGCAGTTTCTACGCCCAGGGAAGAGGAGCTTTCTTT. It translates to CASSFYAQGRGAFF.

This clone was observed a single time. This chain joins TRBV5-1 and TRBJ2-1; the D gene is possibly TRBD1 (5 bases). The ends were cut back, 3 bases at V and 4 bases at J, with 11 bases in the middle. The CDR3 is 14 residues long. Germline lookup yields CDR1 SGHRS and CDR2 YFSETQ. As DNA, the CDR3 is TGCGCCAGCAGCTCCCAGACAGTGTACAATGAGCAGTTCTTC. Its translation: CASSSQTVYNEQFF.

This clone has more than one count but fewer than ten. This chain uses TRBV25-1 with TRBJ1-6, with 8 bases aligning to TRBD1. CDR1 is MGHDK and CDR2 is SYGVNS in the germline V gene. The J segment lost 0 bases and the V segment lost 4 bases, leaving 2 bases of the junction unmatched. The CDR3 has 16 residues. The CDR3 bases are TGTGCCAGCAGTGGGGACAGGAGCTCCTATAATTCACCCCTCCACTTT. Encoded protein: CASSGDRSSYNSPLHF. Together with reference TRBV25-1 and TRBJ1-6, the CDR3 gives the full variable domain: EADIYQTPRYLVIGTGKKITLECSQTMGHDKMYWYQQDPGMELHLIHYSYGVNSTEKGDLSSESTVSRIRTEHFPLTLESARPSHTSQYLCASSGDRSSYNSPLHFGNGTRLTVT.

This chain joins TRBV10-3 and TRBJ2-3; 7 bases align to TRBD2. The V gene end was trimmed by 0 bases and the J gene end by 5 bases; junction bases not matched to a gene: 2. The CDR3 totals 14 residues. Germline CDR1 is ENHRY and CDR2 is SYGVKD. The CDR3: CAISESGGGDTQYF. Written as DNA, the CDR3 is TGTGCCATCAGTGAGTCGGGGGGGGGAGATACGCAGTATTTT.

The V gene is TRBV7-3, the J gene TRBJ2-3; D is ambiguous. This CDR3 spans 16 amino acids. The germline V and J ends were trimmed by 0 bases and 1 base, with 11 bases remaining between them. Germline V gene data show CDR1 as SGHTA and CDR2 as FQGTGA. CDR3 loop: CASSLTFGSGTDTQYF. CDR3 bases: TGTGCCAGCAGCTTAACGTTCGGTTCGGGCACAGATACGCAGTATTTT.

The genes are TRBV9 and TRBJ2-1; 13 bases align to TRBD2. From germline, CDR1 is SGDLS and CDR2 YYNGEE. The V gene end was trimmed by 3 bases and the J gene end by 1 base; junction bases not matched to a gene: 7. The CDR3 contains 18 residues. The CDR3 nucleotides read TGTGCCAGCAGCGCCTCGACTAGCGGGGGGCCTTCCTACAATGAGCAGTTCTTC. This sequence encodes CASSASTSGGPSYNEQFF.

The chain combines TRBV18 with TRBJ2-2; 7 bases map to TRBD1. V lost 6 bases and J lost 3; bases outside the gene matches: 7. CDR1 and CDR2 (germline): KGHSH, LQKENI. This CDR3 is 15 amino acids long. The CDR3, as DNA: TGTGCCAGCTCCCACCGGCAGGGGGACACCGGGGAGCTGTTTTTT. Residues: CASSHRQGDTGELFF.